This TCR beta chain is drawn from a study of cytomegalovirus exposure and HLA in healthy donors. General observations from the study: Immune exposure information available was restricted to CMV serostatus. Being productive about 87% or about 30% of the time was typical of most TCR beta V segments in an earlier analysis.

Primers for the PCR totalled 60 Vbeta and 13 Jbeta. The repertoire was sequenced with immunoSEQ multiplex PCR; TCRdb's copy has only in-frame clones and lacks some. This table has over 150,000 clones, roughly 80% appearing once. In the case of this clone: Its cognate antigen is unknown.

Trimming removed 5 bases at V and 7 bases at J, with 9 bases between. There are 12 residues in the CDR3. Germline V gives CDR1 SEHNR, CDR2 FQNEAQ (reference sequence). This clonotype was obtained from a man in his forties or fifties in good health and CMV-seropositive. This rearrangement joins TRBV7-9 to TRBJ2-1, with D perhaps TRBD2 (5 bases). The sequencing input was PBMCs. CDR3 bases: TGTGCCAGCAGCCAGGACTGGAATGAGCAGTTCTTC. It translates to CASSQDWNEQFF.